The clone carrying this T cell receptor beta chain was picked up many times. TCRdb re-called the reads through MiXCR, storing one row per CDR3 protein. Of 200,000 or so distinct CDR3 sequences in the sample, 28% are singletons; the top ten hold just over 30%. V lost 2 bases to trimming and J lost 10 bases, with 6 bases between them. From germline, CDR1 is SGHTA and CDR2 FQGNSA. CDR3 length: 11 residues. The sample comes from a study of T cell repertoires in cytomegalovirus infection. This clonotype originated in a human donor in good health (CMV status not recorded). Some clones in this sample may be carry-over from other donors' samples. Material: PBMCs. This chain connects TRBV7-2 to TRBJ2-1; D is unclear. CDR3 nucleotide sequence: TGTGCCAGCAGCTTAATACTAGAGCAGTTCTTC. Translated: CASSLILEQFF.